The clone carrying this T cell receptor (beta chain) was recorded many times. No antigen is known for it. This sample was taken from a study of T-cell reconstitution after alpha-beta-depleted transplantation in children. General study findings and limits: Several hundred rapidly expanded clones from non-depleted graft cells reportedly supplied alpha-beta T cells about two months post-transplant. Newly made T cells mostly supplied T-cell counts and diversity one year after transplant.

The authors prepared the TCRbeta library with unique molecular identifiers. TCRdb recomputed calls from the PCR reads with MiXCR, one row per CDR3 protein. The table lists 150,000 to 200,000 distinct CDR3 sequences, 8.5% to 14% of them singletons, with approximately 13% in the top ten. Germline V CDR1 and CDR2: KGHDR, SFDVKD. The CDR3 loop spans 16 amino acids. Trimming removed 2 bases at V and 3 bases at J, with 13 bases between. This receptor was obtained from a boy younger than 10 with acute myeloid leukemia, due to receive a stem cell transplant. The V call is TRBV24-1, the J call TRBJ2-1, with a weak D call TRBD2 (6 bases). The specimen was PBMCs, collected before TCRalphabeta/CD19-depleted stem cell transplant. The DNA for the CDR3 is TGTGCCACCAGTGATTCACTAGCCGTCGACTACAATGAGCAGTTCTTC. Residues: CATSDSLAVDYNEQFF.